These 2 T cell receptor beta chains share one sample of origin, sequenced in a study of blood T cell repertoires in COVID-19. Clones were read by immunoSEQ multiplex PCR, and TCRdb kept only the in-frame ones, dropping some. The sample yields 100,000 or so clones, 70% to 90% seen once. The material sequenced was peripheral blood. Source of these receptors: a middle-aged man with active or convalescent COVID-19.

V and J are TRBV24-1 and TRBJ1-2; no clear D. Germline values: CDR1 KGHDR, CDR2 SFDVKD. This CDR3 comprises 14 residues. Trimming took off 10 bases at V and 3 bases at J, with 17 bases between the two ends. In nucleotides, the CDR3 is TGTGCCACAATTCTTACGGGAAAGGACTATGGCTACACCTTC. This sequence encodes CATILTGKDYGYTF.

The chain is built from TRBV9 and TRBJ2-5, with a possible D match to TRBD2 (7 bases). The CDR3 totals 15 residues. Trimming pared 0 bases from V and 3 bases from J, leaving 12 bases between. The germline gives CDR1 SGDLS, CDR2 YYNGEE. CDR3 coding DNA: TGTGCCAGCAGCGTAGCTGGGGGGGCCAAAGAGACCCAGTACTTC. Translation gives CASSVAGGAKETQYF.